The 19 T cell receptor beta chains in this list originate from one sample, sequenced in a study of T cell changes during pregnancy in multiple sclerosis. The method was immunoSEQ multiplex PCR; TCRdb's version includes in-frame clones alone and lacks a portion of them. This table has over 50,000 clones, roughly 90% appearing once. This material consisted of peripheral blood, taken in the first trimester of pregnancy. All receptors derive from a female donor with multiple sclerosis, enrolled in a pregnancy study.

The V and J genes are TRBV7-9 and TRBJ2-7; 10 bases are a match to TRBD2. The CDR3 loop spans 16 amino acids. J lost 5 bases, V lost 1 base, and 8 bases had no gene match. Germline values: CDR1 SEHNR, CDR2 FQNEAQ (reference sequence). CDR3 in amino acids: CASSLEGLAGADEQYF. CDR3 nucleotides: TGTGCCAGCAGCTTAGAGGGCCTAGCGGGAGCTGACGAGCAGTACTTC.

The chain uses TRBV5-4 and TRBJ2-7, with D unclear. Per germline, CDR1 SGHNT and CDR2 YYREEE (reference sequence). This CDR3 is 14 amino acids long. The V end was cut by 0 bases, the J end by 5 bases, with 12 bases between. CDR3 amino acids: CASSLAGGRDEQYF. The CDR3 DNA sequence: TGTGCCAGCAGCTTGGCCGGCGGCCGGGACGAGCAGTACTTC.

The rearrangement links TRBV12-5 to TRBJ2-7; 11 nucleotides match TRBD1. The CDR3 has 13 amino acids. CDR1 and CDR2 from the germline V gene are LGHNT and FRNRAP. V was clipped by 6 bases and J by 4 bases; unmatched bases: 2. The DNA of the CDR3 is TGTGCTAGTGGCGGACAGGGGGCGTACGAGCAGTACTTC. Translation gives CASGGQGAYEQYF.

The chain has TRBV10-3 and TRBJ2-7; 8 positions agree with TRBD2. V trimming: 3 bases; J trimming: 4 bases; junction bases outside the gene matches: 8. The length of the CDR3 is 15 residues. Germline V CDR1 and CDR2: ENHRY, SYGVKD. The CDR3 region has the DNA TGTGCCATCAGTGAACAAGCGGGAGACCTTTACGAGCAGTACTTC. Protein product: CAISEQAGDLYEQYF.

V is TRBV4-3 and J is TRBJ2-1; 9 bases fit TRBD2. This CDR3 comprises 18 residues. Germline V gene sequence: CDR1 LGHNA, CDR2 YSLEER. V trimming: 5 bases; J trimming: 2 bases; junction bases outside the gene matches: 13. The DNA for the CDR3 is TGCGCCAGCAGCTTCCGGGATCCGCTAGCGGGACCCTACAATGAGCAGTTCTTC. Protein product: CASSFRDPLAGPYNEQFF.

The CDR3 nucleotides read TGTGCCAGCAGCCCCTTAACCCAGGGACTTGGCTACACCTTC. Protein product: CASSPLTQGLGYTF. The chain uses TRBV7-2 and TRBJ1-2; D is possibly TRBD1 (5 bases). V lost 5 bases, J lost 7 bases, and 17 bases lay in between. Germline V gene lookup returns CDR1 SGHTA and CDR2 FQGNSA. This CDR3 is 14 amino acids long.

The chain links TRBV7-2 to TRBJ2-7; TRBD2 might be the D (6 bases). The CDR3 runs to 15 residues. Trimming left V 1 base short and J 4 bases short, with 14 bases between. Per germline, CDR1 SGHTA and CDR2 FQGNSA. The CDR3 protein is CASSLEVAEGYEQYF. As DNA, the CDR3 is TGTGCCAGCAGCTTAGAAGTCGCGGAGGGGTACGAGCAGTACTTC. Full variable domain (missing parts from reference TRBV7-2 and TRBJ2-7): GAGVSQSPSNKVTEKGKDVELRCDPISGHTALYWYRQSLGQGLEFLIYFQGNSAPDKSGLPSDRFSAERTGGSVSTLTIQRTQQEDSAVYLCASSLEVAEGYEQYFGPGTRLTVT.

Here the CDR3 DNA reads TGCGCCAGCAGCCAAGTATCCCCTAGCGGGCCCTACGAGCAGTACTTC. Residues: CASSQVSPSGPYEQYF. The chain employs TRBV4-1 and TRBJ2-7; 8 nucleotides match TRBD2. The CDR3 contains 16 residues. With 1 base clipped from V and 2 bases from J, the junction kept 7 bases outside the gene matches. Germline V gene sequence: CDR1 MGHRA, CDR2 YSYEKL.

The J gene is TRBJ2-7, the V gene TRBV7-2, with 8 bases that match TRBD2. This CDR3 comprises 16 residues. Germline CDR1 and CDR2: SGHTA and FQGNSA. J was trimmed by 2 bases and V by 1 base; bases with no gene match: 7. The CDR3 sequence: CASSLGPSGLAYEQYF. CDR3 DNA: TGTGCCAGCAGCTTAGGCCCTAGCGGGCTAGCCTACGAGCAGTACTTC.

The CDR3: CASSLMGQITEAFF. The DNA for the CDR3 is TGTGCCAGCTCCCTGATGGGACAGATCACTGAAGCTTTCTTT. The rearrangement uses TRBV7-9 and TRBJ1-1; 7 bases are shared with TRBD1. The CDR3 is 14 residues long. Trimming at V came to 8 bases and at J to 4 bases, leaving 10 bases not matched to a gene. CDR1 and CDR2 from the germline V gene are SEHNR and FQNEAQ (reference sequence).

The V and J genes are TRBV13 and TRBJ2-1; 9 nucleotides agree with TRBD2. Germline assignment: CDR1 PRHDT and CDR2 FYEKMQ (reference sequence). The trim removed 6 bases at V and 3 bases at J, leaving 6 bases unmatched. The CDR3 runs to 15 residues. CDR3 sequence: CASRLAGSIYNEQFF. Written as DNA, the CDR3 is TGTGCCAGCAGACTAGCGGGTTCGATCTACAATGAGCAGTTCTTC.

The chain is built from TRBV9 and TRBJ2-3; D is perhaps TRBD2 (6 bases). V gave up 4 bases and J gave up 6 bases, with 12 bases separating them. Germline V gives CDR1 SGDLS, CDR2 YYNGEE. The CDR3 sequence is 13 residues long. The CDR3 sequence: CASSTGVQDTQYF. The CDR3 DNA is TGTGCCAGCAGCACGGGAGTACAGGATACGCAGTATTTT.

V usage is TRBV18 and J usage is TRBJ2-1, with 7 bases fitting TRBD1. V trimming: 0 bases; J trimming: 8 bases; junction bases outside the gene matches: 4. Per the germline V gene, CDR1 is KGHSH and CDR2 is LQKENI. The CDR3 has 14 amino acids. In nucleotides, the CDR3 is TGTGCCAGCTCACCACCACAGGGGAATGATGAGCAGTTCTTC. It yields the protein CASSPPQGNDEQFF.

The chain joins TRBV7-8 to TRBJ2-2; 9 nucleotides line up with TRBD1. The length of the CDR3 is 16 residues. V was pared by 5 bases and J by 2 bases, with 6 bases of the junction left unmatched. The germline V gene has CDR1 SGHVS and CDR2 FQNEAQ. The DNA for the CDR3 is TGTGCCAGCAGCCCCAGAACAGGGGGCAACACCGGGGAGCTGTTTTTT. Amino acids: CASSPRTGGNTGELFF. The full variable domain, rest sourced from reference TRBV7-8 and TRBJ2-2, is GAGVSQSPRYKVAKRGQDVALRCDPISGHVSLFWYQQALGQGPEFLTYFQNEAQLDKSGLPSDRFFAERPEGSVSTLKIQRTQQEDSAVYLCASSPRTGGNTGELFFGEGSRLTVL.

CDR3 DNA sequence: TGTGCCAGCAGCCCCGCTGGTGTTGACGGGTCCGAGCAGTACTTC. As protein: CASSPAGVDGSEQYF. V is TRBV7-9 and J is TRBJ2-7, with unresolved D. CDR1 is SEHNR and CDR2 is FQNEAQ in the germline V gene (reference sequence). This CDR3 is built from 15 residues. Trimming removed 5 bases from V and 6 bases from J, with 20 bases in between.

J is TRBJ2-7 and V is TRBV28, with 11 bases that match TRBD2. V trimming: 5 bases; J trimming: 4 bases; junction bases outside the gene matches: 13. From germline, CDR1 is MDHEN and CDR2 SYDVKM. This CDR3 spans 17 amino acids. In DNA, the CDR3 is TGTGCCAGCAGTCCTCCTATAACGGGACTAGCGGATTACGAGCAGTACTTC. This encodes CASSPPITGLADYEQYF.

The chain has TRBV19 and TRBJ2-2, with D unclear. CDR3 length equals 15 residues. The germline V and J ends were trimmed by 5 bases and 1 base, with 11 bases remaining between them. Germline V gene lookup returns CDR1 LNHDA and CDR2 SQIVND (reference sequence). CDR3 in amino acids: CASSFHYLNTGELFF. The CDR3 DNA reads as TGTGCCAGTAGTTTTCACTACTTGAACACCGGGGAGCTGTTTTTT.

This chain joins TRBV28 and TRBJ1-2; a weak D match, TRBD1 (6 bases). CDR1 is MDHEN and CDR2 is SYDVKM in the germline V gene. Trimming cost V 8 bases and J 1 base, with 14 bases left between them. This CDR3 spans 14 amino acids. CDR3 sequence (DNA): TGTGCCAGCGGGGGAGACAGGCTTAACTATGGCTACACCTTC. Encoded protein: CASGGDRLNYGYTF.

The chain recombines TRBV4-3 with TRBJ2-1; a possible D gene is TRBD1 (6 bases). This CDR3 is 15 amino acids long. Germline CDR1 reads LGHNA; CDR2 reads YSLEER. Trimming cost V 1 base and J 5 bases, with 12 bases left between them. CDR3 protein: CASSQAQGIHNEQFF. In DNA, the CDR3 is TGCGCCAGCAGCCAAGCCCAGGGGATTCACAATGAGCAGTTCTTC.